A single sample is the source of the 24 T cell receptor beta chains below, sequenced in a study of PD-1 blockade in classical Hodgkin lymphoma. Each of the patients experienced relapse following autologous stem cell transplantation, and their brentuximab vedotin exposure differed. The table came from immunoSEQ multiplex PCR; TCRdb's copy has only in-frame clones and leaves some out. The repertoire holds about 30,000 clones, with about 71% as singletons. The sequencing here drew on peripheral blood mononuclear cells (PBMCs), taken before the second cycle of nivolumab. The source of these receptors is a human donor with classical Hodgkin lymphoma.

The chain joins TRBV29-1 to TRBJ1-1; possible D gene TRBD1, 5 bases. The CDR3 has 15 amino acids. The germline V gene has CDR1 SQVTM and CDR2 ANQGSEA. V gave up 7 bases and J gave up 4 bases, with 22 bases separating them. CDR3: CSATGTSKRSTEAFF. Here the CDR3 DNA reads TGCAGCGCGACCGGGACGTCTAAAAGGTCCACTGAAGCTTTCTTT.

The J gene is TRBJ2-4, the V gene TRBV14; 10 positions agree with TRBD1. The germline CDR1 and CDR2 sequences are SGHDN and FVKESK. The CDR3 contains 20 residues. The junction had 11 bases not matched to a gene; V was cut back by 0 bases and J by 0 bases. CDR3 DNA sequence: TGTGCCAGCAGCCAAGAAGGACAGGGGGAGGGACTATTAGCCAAAAACATTCAGTACTTC. It codes for CASSQEGQGEGLLAKNIQYF.

The V call is TRBV7-9, the J call TRBJ2-3, with D unresolved. Deletions cut 2 bases from V and 4 bases from J, with 4 bases between. This CDR3 is built from 12 residues. Germline CDR1 is SEHNR and CDR2 is FQNEAQ (reference sequence). The CDR3 here is CASSLTADTQYF. DNA of the CDR3: TGTGCCAGCAGCTTAACTGCAGATACGCAGTATTTT. Filled out from reference TRBV7-9 and TRBJ2-3, the complete variable domain reads DTGVSQNPRHKITKRGQNVTFRCDPISEHNRLYWYRQTLGQGPEFLTYFQNEAQLEKSRLLSDRFSAERPKGSFSTLEIQRTEQGDSAMYLCASSLTADTQYFGPGTRLTVL.

V is TRBV29-1 and J is TRBJ1-4; the match to TRBD1 covers 9 bases. Germline V gives CDR1 SQVTM, CDR2 ANQGSEA. This CDR3 has 13 amino acids. V dropped 3 bases and J dropped 8; count of bases not matched to a gene: 4. The CDR3 protein is CSVDDRGGEKLFF. The CDR3 DNA sequence: TGCAGCGTTGACGACAGGGGGGGAGAAAAACTGTTTTTT.

The rearrangement links TRBV4-1 to TRBJ2-3; D is unclear. Trimming removed 0 bases at V and 2 bases at J, with 18 bases between. The CDR3 contains 18 residues. Per germline, CDR1 MGHRA and CDR2 YSYEKL. The CDR3 region has the DNA TGCGCCAGCAGCCAAGATCCCCTGGCGGATCCCATCACAGATACGCAGTATTTT. As protein: CASSQDPLADPITDTQYF.

This clone was seen a single time. This chain joins TRBV28 and TRBJ2-1; D may be TRBD2 (6 bases). The length of the CDR3 is 12 residues. Trimming stripped 4 bases from V and 10 bases from J, with 11 bases between. Germline CDR1 reads MDHEN; CDR2 reads SYDVKM. CDR3 in DNA: TGTGCCAGCAGTTCGACTAGTTGGGAGCAGTTCTTC. This encodes CASSSTSWEQFF.

V gene TRBV7-9 combines with J gene TRBJ1-1; the D is unclear. CDR3 length: 13 amino acids. The V gene lost 1 base and the J gene lost 6 bases, with 9 bases spanning the gap. Germline CDR1 reads SEHNR; CDR2 reads FQNEAQ (reference sequence). The CDR3 DNA sequence: TGTGCCAGCAGCTTAGGGGGTTCAGCTGAAGCTTTCTTT. This gives the protein CASSLGGSAEAFF. Full variable domain (missing parts from reference TRBV7-9 and TRBJ1-1): DTGVSQNPRHKITKRGQNVTFRCDPISEHNRLYWYRQTLGQGPEFLTYFQNEAQLEKSRLLSDRFSAERPKGSFSTLEIQRTEQGDSAMYLCASSLGGSAEAFFGQGTRLTVV.

The chain recombines TRBV7-2 with TRBJ2-3; 11 positions match TRBD2. This CDR3 region has 15 residues. V was pared by 5 bases and J by 6 bases, with 7 bases of the junction left unmatched. Germline V gene sequence: CDR1 SGHTA, CDR2 FQGNSA. The CDR3 loop reads CASSQIAGGRDTQYF. CDR3 DNA: TGTGCCAGCAGCCAAATAGCGGGGGGGCGGGATACGCAGTATTTT.

This clone is judged medium-sized. The chain carries TRBV6-5 and TRBJ1-1, with TRBD1 as a possible D gene (6 bases). This CDR3 is built from 15 residues. The V end was cut by 5 bases, the J end by 5 bases, with 18 bases between. Germline V gene lookup returns CDR1 MNHEY and CDR2 SVGAGI. The CDR3 loop is CASSISKTGRTEAFF. The CDR3 DNA is TGTGCCAGCAGTATTAGTAAAACAGGGAGGACTGAAGCTTTCTTT.

The J gene is TRBJ2-7, the V gene TRBV19; D could derive from TRBD1 or TRBD2 (5 bases each). V was trimmed by 5 bases and J by 7 bases, leaving 24 bases between them. Looked up from germline, CDR1 is LNHDA and CDR2 is SQIVND (reference sequence). The CDR3 extends over 16 amino acids. DNA for the CDR3: TGTGCCAGTAGTCCCGGTGTGGGGCCCAAACCGGGAGAGCAGTACTTC. Residues: CASSPGVGPKPGEQYF.

This clone was detected a few times. This sequence joins TRBV9 and TRBJ2-7; tentatively, D is TRBD2 (5 bases). The CDR3 contains 14 residues. The germline V gene has CDR1 SGDLS and CDR2 YYNGEE. V was pared by 0 bases and J by 1 base, with 8 bases between. The CDR3 sequence: CASSVGSGSYEQYF. For the CDR3, the DNA is TGTGCCAGCAGCGTAGGGAGCGGATCCTACGAGCAGTACTTC.

The V gene is TRBV5-1, the J gene TRBJ1-1; maybe TRBD1 (5 bases). Trimming left V 3 bases short and J 8 bases short, with 29 bases between. The germline V gene has CDR1 SGHRS and CDR2 YFSETQ. This CDR3 has 18 residues. The CDR3 spells CASSSRLLTREVRIEAFF. As DNA, the CDR3 is TGCGCCAGCAGCTCACGTCTTTTAACCAGGGAGGTGAGGATCGAAGCTTTCTTT.

A word on this clone: An end of the junction differs from the germline gene, which may be a read error. This chain joins TRBV5-6 and TRBJ2-7, with 7 positions matching TRBD1. Germline V gene sequence: CDR1 SGHDT, CDR2 YYEEEE. The CDR3 loop spans 11 amino acids. Here the CDR3 DNA reads TGTGCCAGCAGCTTGGAAGGGACAGAGGACTTC. Translating gives CASSLEGTEDF.

V gene TRBV7-9 combines with J gene TRBJ1-2; D unclear. CDR3 size: 13 residues. Looked up from germline, CDR1 is SEHNR and CDR2 is FQNEAQ (reference sequence). Deletions cut 1 base from V and 0 bases from J, with 3 bases between. CDR3: CASSLEANYGYTF. The CDR3 coding sequence is TGTGCCAGCAGCTTAGAAGCTAACTATGGCTACACCTTC. The full variable domain, completed using reference TRBV7-9 and TRBJ1-2, is DTGVSQNPRHKITKRGQNVTFRCDPISEHNRLYWYRQTLGQGPEFLTYFQNEAQLEKSRLLSDRFSAERPKGSFSTLEIQRTEQGDSAMYLCASSLEANYGYTFGSGTRLTVV.

This clone has only a few counts. The chain carries TRBV28 and TRBJ1-5; 7 positions agree with TRBD1. Germline V gene data show CDR1 as MDHEN and CDR2 as SYDVKM. The V segment lost 2 bases and the J segment 5 bases; nucleotides outside the gene matches: 6. The CDR3 has 15 amino acids. CDR3 amino acids: CASSLEGAPHQPQHF. CDR3 in DNA: TGTGCCAGCAGTTTAGAGGGGGCCCCACATCAGCCCCAGCATTTT.

This clone showed up just once. The CDR3: CASSLRQGSTDTQYF. CDR3 nucleotide sequence: TGCGCCAGCAGCCTTCGACAGGGGAGCACAGATACGCAGTATTTT. J is TRBJ2-3 and V is TRBV4-1; 8 nucleotides align to TRBD1. The CDR3 length is 15 residues. V was pared by 4 bases and J by 0 bases, with 3 bases of the junction left unmatched. Germline V gene sequence: CDR1 MGHRA, CDR2 YSYEKL.

The gene calls are TRBV2 and TRBJ1-2, with TRBD1 matching 9 bases. J gave up 4 bases and V 6 bases, and 3 bases lay outside the gene matches. Per the germline V gene, CDR1 is SNHLY and CDR2 is FYNNEI. The CDR3 contains 13 residues. Written as DNA, the CDR3 is TGTGCCAGCAGGACAGGGGGGTCCTATGGCTACACCTTC. This codes for CASRTGGSYGYTF.

V gene TRBV13 combines with J gene TRBJ1-2; D is perhaps TRBD1 (5 bases). The CDR3 is 11 residues long. V lost 7 bases and J lost 6, with 9 bases in between. In germline, CDR1 is PRHDT, CDR2 FYEKMQ (reference sequence). The CDR3 nucleotides are TGTGCCAGCAAGCAGGGCGATGGCTACACCTTC. This sequence encodes CASKQGDGYTF.

This sequence joins TRBV7-9 and TRBJ2-3; 10 bases are shared with TRBD1. This CDR3 has 16 amino acids. Germline lookup yields CDR1 SEHNR and CDR2 FQNEAQ (reference sequence). Unmatched junction bases numbered 9, after V lost 5 bases and J lost 4 bases. The CDR3 DNA reads as TGTGCCAGCAGCCCCCGGGACAGGGGTGACCCAGATACGCAGTATTTT. As protein: CASSPRDRGDPDTQYF.

The J gene is TRBJ2-7, the V gene TRBV6-5; TRBD1 or TRBD2 may be the D gene (5 bases each). Germline loops: CDR1 MNHEY, CDR2 SVGAGI. This CDR3 region has 13 residues. V lost 3 bases and J lost 9, with 15 bases in between. CDR3 amino acids: CASSYGREYVQYF. The CDR3 DNA is TGTGCCAGCAGTTATGGCAGGGAGTATGTGCAGTACTTC.

The chain links TRBV29-1 to TRBJ2-3; D is tentatively TRBD1 or TRBD2 (5 bases each). V gave up 7 bases and J gave up 3 bases, with 17 bases separating them. Looked up from germline, CDR1 is SQVTM and CDR2 is ANQGSEA. The CDR3 covers 14 residues. CDR3 sequence (DNA): TGCAGCGCTCCGGGACGGTTAATAACAGATACGCAGTATTTT. This sequence encodes CSAPGRLITDTQYF.

The V gene is TRBV21-1, the J gene TRBJ2-7; the D call in the table, TRBD1, was not verified against the DNA. TRBV21-1 is a listed pseudogene. The CDR3 is 17 amino acids. CDR3 loop: CASSKAGSGTGSYEQYF. The CDR3 nucleotides are TGTGCCAGCAGCAAAGCAGGTTCCGGGACAGGATCCTACGAGCAGTACTTC.

There are a few counts of this clone. The chain links TRBV19 to TRBJ1-5; D remains ambiguous. CDR3 size: 12 residues. Germline V gives CDR1 LNHDA, CDR2 SQIVND (reference sequence). The V gene lost 3 bases and the J gene lost 6 bases, with 6 bases spanning the gap. DNA for the CDR3: TGTGCCAGTAGTATCGGATCTCAGCCCCAGCATTTT. Protein sequence: CASSIGSQPQHF.

This clone was recorded a few times. The chain carries TRBV2 and TRBJ2-1; D gene ambiguous. The CDR3 extends over 16 amino acids. Germline-derived CDR1 and CDR2 are SNHLY and FYNNEI. Trimming stripped 7 bases from V and 6 bases from J, with 22 bases between. CDR3 protein: CASNYNVGFTRNEQFF. The CDR3 nucleotides read TGTGCCAGCAATTATAACGTAGGCTTCACCCGCAATGAGCAGTTCTTC.